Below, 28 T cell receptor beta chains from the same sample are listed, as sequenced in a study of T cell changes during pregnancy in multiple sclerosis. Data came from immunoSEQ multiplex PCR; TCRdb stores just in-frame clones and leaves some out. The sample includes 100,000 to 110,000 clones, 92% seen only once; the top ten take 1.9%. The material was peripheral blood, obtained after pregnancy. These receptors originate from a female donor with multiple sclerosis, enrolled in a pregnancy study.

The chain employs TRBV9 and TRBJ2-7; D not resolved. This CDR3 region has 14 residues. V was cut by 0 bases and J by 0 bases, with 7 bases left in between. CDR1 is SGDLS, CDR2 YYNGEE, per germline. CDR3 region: CASSVDSFSYEQYF. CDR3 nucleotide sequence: TGTGCCAGCAGCGTAGACAGTTTCTCCTACGAGCAGTACTTC.

The CDR3 DNA is TGCAGCGTGGAGTTAGCGGATACGCAGTATTTT. This translates into CSVELADTQYF. The chain links TRBV29-1 to TRBJ2-3, with D perhaps TRBD2 (5 bases). This CDR3 contains 11 residues. V shed 6 bases and J shed 6 bases, with 10 bases lying between them. CDR1 and CDR2 (germline): SQVTM, ANQGSEA.

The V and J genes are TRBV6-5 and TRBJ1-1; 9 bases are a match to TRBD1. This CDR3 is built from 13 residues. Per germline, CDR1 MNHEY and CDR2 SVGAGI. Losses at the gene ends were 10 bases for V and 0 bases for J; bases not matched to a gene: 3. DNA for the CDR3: TGTGCCACCACAGGGGGCATGAACACTGAAGCTTTCTTT. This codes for CATTGGMNTEAFF.

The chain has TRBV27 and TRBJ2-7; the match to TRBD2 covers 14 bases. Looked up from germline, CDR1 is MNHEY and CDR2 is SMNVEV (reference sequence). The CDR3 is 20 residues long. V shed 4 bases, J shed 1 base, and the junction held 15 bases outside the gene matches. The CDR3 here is CASSSRLAGGSLDFSYEQYF. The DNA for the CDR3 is TGTGCCAGCAGTTCCCGACTAGCGGGAGGGAGCCTCGATTTTTCCTACGAGCAGTACTTC.

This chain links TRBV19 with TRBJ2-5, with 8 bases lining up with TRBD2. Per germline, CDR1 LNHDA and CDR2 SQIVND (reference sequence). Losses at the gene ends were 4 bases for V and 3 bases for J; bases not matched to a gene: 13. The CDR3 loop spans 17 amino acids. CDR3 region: CASSSRGIAGIKETQYF. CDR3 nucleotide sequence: TGTGCCAGTAGTAGCCGCGGGATAGCGGGGATTAAAGAGACCCAGTACTTC.

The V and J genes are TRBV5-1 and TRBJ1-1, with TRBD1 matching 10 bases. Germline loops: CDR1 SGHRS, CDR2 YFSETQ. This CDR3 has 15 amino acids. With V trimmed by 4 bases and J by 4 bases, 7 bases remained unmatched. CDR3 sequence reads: CASSQTGGSPTEAFF. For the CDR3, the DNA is TGCGCCAGCAGCCAGACAGGGGGCTCGCCCACTGAAGCTTTCTTT.

CDR3 protein: CASIRSGDSGGYTF. CDR3 sequence (DNA): TGTGCCAGTATTCGATCGGGGGACTCGGGGGGCTACACCTTC. V and J are TRBV19 and TRBJ1-2, with D maybe TRBD1 (5 bases). This CDR3 contains 14 residues. The V end lost 7 bases, the J end lost 8 bases, and 20 bases lay between the germline ends. In germline, CDR1 is LNHDA, CDR2 SQIVND (reference sequence).

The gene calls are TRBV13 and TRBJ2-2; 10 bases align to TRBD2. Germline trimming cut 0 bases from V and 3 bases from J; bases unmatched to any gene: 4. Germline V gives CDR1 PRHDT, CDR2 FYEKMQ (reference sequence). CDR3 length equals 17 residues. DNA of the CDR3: TGTGCCAGCAGCTTAGGTCTAGCGGGGGTGGACACCGGGGAGCTGTTTTTT. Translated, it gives CASSLGLAGVDTGELFF.

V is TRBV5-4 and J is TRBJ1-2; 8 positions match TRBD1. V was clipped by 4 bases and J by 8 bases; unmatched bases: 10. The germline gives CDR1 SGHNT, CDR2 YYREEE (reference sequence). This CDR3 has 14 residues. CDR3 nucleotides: TGTGCCAGCAGCACGGACAGGGAGGTGCGGGGCTACACCTTC. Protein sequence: CASSTDREVRGYTF.

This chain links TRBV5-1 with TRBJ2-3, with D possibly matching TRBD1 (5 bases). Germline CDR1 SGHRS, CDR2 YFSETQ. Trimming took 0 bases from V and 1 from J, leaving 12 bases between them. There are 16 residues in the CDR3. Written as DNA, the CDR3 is TGCGCCAGCAGCTTGGTTGGGGCACCCCGCACAGATACGCAGTATTTT. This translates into CASSLVGAPRTDTQYF.

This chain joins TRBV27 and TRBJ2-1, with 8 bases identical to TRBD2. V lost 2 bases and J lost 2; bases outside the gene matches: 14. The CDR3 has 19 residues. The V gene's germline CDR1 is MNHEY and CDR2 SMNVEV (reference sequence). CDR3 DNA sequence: TGTGCCAGCAGTTTAAGGGGACTAGGGCAAAGGATCACCTACAATGAGCAGTTCTTC. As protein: CASSLRGLGQRITYNEQFF.

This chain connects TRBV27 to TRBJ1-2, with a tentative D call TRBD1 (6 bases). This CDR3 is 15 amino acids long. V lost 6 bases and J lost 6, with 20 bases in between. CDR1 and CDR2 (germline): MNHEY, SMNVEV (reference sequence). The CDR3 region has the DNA TGTGCCAGCAGCTCAGGGGCAGGGGTCTGGGATGGCTACACCTTC. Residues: CASSSGAGVWDGYTF.

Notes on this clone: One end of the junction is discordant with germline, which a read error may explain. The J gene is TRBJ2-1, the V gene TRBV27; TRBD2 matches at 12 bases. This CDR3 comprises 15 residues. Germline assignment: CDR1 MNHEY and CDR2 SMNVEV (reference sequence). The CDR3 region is CASSLLAGGYTEQFF. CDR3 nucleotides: TGTGCCAGCAGTTTACTAGCGGGAGGGTACACTGAGCAGTTCTTC.

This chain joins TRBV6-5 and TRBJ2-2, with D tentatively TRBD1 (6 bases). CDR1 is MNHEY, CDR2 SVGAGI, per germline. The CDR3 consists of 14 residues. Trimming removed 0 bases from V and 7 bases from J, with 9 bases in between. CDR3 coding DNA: TGTGCCAGCAGTTACTCGAGAGGGGGCGGGGAGCTGTTTTTT. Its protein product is CASSYSRGGGELFF.

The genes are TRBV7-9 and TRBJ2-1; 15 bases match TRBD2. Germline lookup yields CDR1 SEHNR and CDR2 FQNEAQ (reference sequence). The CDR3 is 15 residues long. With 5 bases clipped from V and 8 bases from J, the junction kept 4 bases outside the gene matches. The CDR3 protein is CASSPGLAGGYEQFF. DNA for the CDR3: TGTGCCAGCAGCCCTGGACTAGCGGGAGGGTATGAGCAGTTCTTC.

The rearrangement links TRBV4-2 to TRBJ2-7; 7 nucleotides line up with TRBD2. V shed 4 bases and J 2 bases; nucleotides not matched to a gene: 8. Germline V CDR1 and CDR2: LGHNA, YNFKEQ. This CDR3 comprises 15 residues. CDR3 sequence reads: CASSPLGGSPYEQYF. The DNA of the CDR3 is TGTGCCAGCAGCCCTCTGGGGGGGTCGCCCTACGAGCAGTACTTC.

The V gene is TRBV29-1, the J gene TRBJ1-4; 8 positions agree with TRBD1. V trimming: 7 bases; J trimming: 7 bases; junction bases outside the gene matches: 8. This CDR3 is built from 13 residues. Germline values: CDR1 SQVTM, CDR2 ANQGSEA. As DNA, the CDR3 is TGCAGCGCCCGGACAGGGTCTCGTGAAAAACTGTTTTTT. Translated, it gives CSARTGSREKLFF.

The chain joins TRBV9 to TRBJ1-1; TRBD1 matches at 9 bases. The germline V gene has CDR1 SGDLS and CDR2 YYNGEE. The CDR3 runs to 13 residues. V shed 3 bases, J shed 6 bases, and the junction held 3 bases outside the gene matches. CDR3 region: CASSGTGAAEAFF. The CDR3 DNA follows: TGTGCCAGCAGCGGGACAGGGGCGGCTGAAGCTTTCTTT.

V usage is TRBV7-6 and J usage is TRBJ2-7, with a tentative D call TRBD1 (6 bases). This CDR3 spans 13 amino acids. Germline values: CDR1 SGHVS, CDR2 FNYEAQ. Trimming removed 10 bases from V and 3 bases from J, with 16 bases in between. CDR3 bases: TGTGCCATCCACGGGACATCTTGCTACGAGCAGTACTTC. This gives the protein CAIHGTSCYEQYF.

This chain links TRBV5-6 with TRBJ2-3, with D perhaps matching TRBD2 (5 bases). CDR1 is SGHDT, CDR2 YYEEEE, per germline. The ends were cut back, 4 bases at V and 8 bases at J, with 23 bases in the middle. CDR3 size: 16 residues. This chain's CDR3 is CASSRRGSAIWGTQYF. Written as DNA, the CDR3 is TGTGCCAGCAGCCGTAGAGGGAGCGCCATTTGGGGTACGCAGTATTTT. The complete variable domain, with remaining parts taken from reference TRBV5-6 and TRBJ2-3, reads DAGVTQSPTHLIKTRGQQVTLRCSPKSGHDTVSWYQQALGQGPQFIFQYYEEEERQRGNFPDRFSGHQFPNYSSELNVNALLLGDSALYLCASSRRGSAIWGTQYFGPGTRLTVL.

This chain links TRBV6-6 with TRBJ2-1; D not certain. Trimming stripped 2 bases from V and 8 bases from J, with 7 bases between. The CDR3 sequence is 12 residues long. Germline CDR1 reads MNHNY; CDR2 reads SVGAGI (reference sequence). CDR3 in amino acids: CASSYGGYEQFF. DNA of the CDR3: TGTGCCAGCAGTTACGGCGGCTATGAGCAGTTCTTC.

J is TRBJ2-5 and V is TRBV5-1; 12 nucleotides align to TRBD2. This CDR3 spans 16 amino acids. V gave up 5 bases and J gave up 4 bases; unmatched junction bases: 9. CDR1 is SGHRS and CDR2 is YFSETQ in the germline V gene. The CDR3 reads CASSSRTSGVGETQYF. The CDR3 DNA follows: TGCGCCAGCAGTTCCCGGACTAGCGGGGTTGGAGAGACCCAGTACTTC. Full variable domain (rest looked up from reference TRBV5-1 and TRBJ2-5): KAGVTQTPRYLIKTRGQQVTLSCSPISGHRSVSWYQQTPGQGLQFLFEYFSETQRNKGNFPGRFSGRQFSNSRSEMNVSTLELGDSALYLCASSSRTSGVGETQYFGPGTRLLVL.

CDR3 nucleotides: TGTGCCAGCTCACCATTAATCACAGATACGCAGTATTTT. This encodes CASSPLITDTQYF. This sequence joins TRBV18 and TRBJ2-3; the D is unclear. Germline V gene lookup returns CDR1 KGHSH and CDR2 LQKENI. The CDR3 is 13 amino acids. The V gene lost 2 bases and the J gene lost 2 bases, with 5 bases spanning the gap.

CDR3 DNA sequence: TGCAGCGTTGAAGGGCGACATTCGAACACTGAAGCTTTCTTT. This encodes CSVEGRHSNTEAFF. V usage is TRBV29-1 and J usage is TRBJ1-1; D unclear. In germline, CDR1 is SQVTM, CDR2 ANQGSEA. Deletions cut 1 base from V and 1 base from J, with 10 bases between. This CDR3 comprises 14 residues.

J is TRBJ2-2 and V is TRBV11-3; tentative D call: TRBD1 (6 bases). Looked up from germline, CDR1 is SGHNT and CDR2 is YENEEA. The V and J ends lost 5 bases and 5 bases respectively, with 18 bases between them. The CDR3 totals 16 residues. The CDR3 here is CASSRGPGEGTGELFF. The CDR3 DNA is TGTGCCAGCAGCAGAGGACCAGGGGAAGGGACCGGGGAGCTGTTTTTT.

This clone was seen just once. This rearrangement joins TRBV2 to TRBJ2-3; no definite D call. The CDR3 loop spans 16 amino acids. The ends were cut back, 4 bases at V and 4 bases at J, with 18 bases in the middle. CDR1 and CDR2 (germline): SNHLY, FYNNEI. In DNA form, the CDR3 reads TGTGCCAGCAGTGCCACCTTTCCTTATAGTGCAGATACGCAGTATTTT. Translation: CASSATFPYSADTQYF.

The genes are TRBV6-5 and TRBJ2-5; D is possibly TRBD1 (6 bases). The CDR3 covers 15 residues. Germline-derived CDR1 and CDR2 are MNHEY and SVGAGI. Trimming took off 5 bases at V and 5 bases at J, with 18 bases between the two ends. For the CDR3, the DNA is TGTGCCAGCAGTCCCAACCTTGGGGGCGTGGAGACCCAGTACTTC. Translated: CASSPNLGGVETQYF.

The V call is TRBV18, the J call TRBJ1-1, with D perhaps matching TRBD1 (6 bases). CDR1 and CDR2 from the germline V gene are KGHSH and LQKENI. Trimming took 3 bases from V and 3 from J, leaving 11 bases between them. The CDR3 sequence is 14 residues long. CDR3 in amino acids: CASSPNREHTEAFF. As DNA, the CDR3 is TGTGCCAGCTCACCGAACAGGGAGCACACTGAAGCTTTCTTT. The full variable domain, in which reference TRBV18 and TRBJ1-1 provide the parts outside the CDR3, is NAGVMQNPRHLVRRRGQEARLRCSPMKGHSHVYWYRQLPEEGLKFMVYLQKENIIDESGMPKERFSAEFPKEGPSILRIQQVVRGDSAAYFCASSPNREHTEAFFGQGTRLTVV.